The 5 T cell receptor beta chains below come from one sample, sequenced in a study of shared clonotypes between healthy human individuals. Sequencing was performed with immunoSEQ multiplex PCR; in TCRdb, only in-frame clones are kept and a portion is missing. The sample has around 2.3 million clones; approximately 94% are singletons. The sequenced sample was naive CD4+ T cells sorted from blood. Documented subset: CD45RA+ positively selected. These receptors were obtained from a man aged 18 to 29 in good health.

With respect to this clone: This CDR3 is also generated by other DNA sequences in the sample. The chain combines TRBV7-9 with TRBJ1-5; perhaps TRBD1 as D (5 bases). The CDR3 length is 12 residues. The germline gives CDR1 SEHNR, CDR2 FQNEAQ (reference sequence). Trimming left V 8 bases short and J 7 bases short, with 12 bases between. The CDR3 DNA sequence: TGTGCCAGCTCCCTGGAGGGGCAGCCCCAGCATTTT. Translation gives CASSLEGQPQHF.

V usage is TRBV2 and J usage is TRBJ2-1; D might be TRBD2 (5 bases). The germline V gene has CDR1 SNHLY and CDR2 FYNNEI. The CDR3 runs to 15 residues. V was clipped by 4 bases and J by 5 bases, with 15 bases between them. The CDR3 sequence: CASSALAPMNNEQFF. CDR3 DNA: TGTGCCAGCAGTGCCCTAGCCCCCATGAACAATGAGCAGTTCTTC.

About this clone itself: Other DNA sequences in this sample translate to the same CDR3. The chain couples TRBV7-2 to TRBJ2-7; D perhaps matches TRBD2 (6 bases). V lost 1 base and J lost 2, with 12 bases in between. Germline CDR1 is SGHTA and CDR2 is FQGNSA. CDR3 length: 15 amino acids. The CDR3 nucleotides read TGTGCCAGCAGCTTAGTTAGTAGCGGAGCCTACGAGCAGTACTTC. Translated: CASSLVSSGAYEQYF.

The chain is built from TRBV5-1 and TRBJ1-1; TRBD1 agrees at 9 bases. The V gene's germline CDR1 is SGHRS and CDR2 YFSETQ. This CDR3 is 15 amino acids long. V shed 4 bases and J 1 base; nucleotides not matched to a gene: 5. This chain's CDR3 is CASSPRDRANTEAFF. CDR3 sequence (DNA): TGCGCCAGCAGCCCCCGGGACAGGGCGAACACTGAAGCTTTCTTT.

As to this clone: Other nucleotide sequences from this sample produce the same CDR3. This rearrangement joins TRBV10-3 to TRBJ2-7; 8 bases fit TRBD2. Germline trimming cut 7 bases from V and 1 base from J; bases unmatched to any gene: 3. The CDR3 covers 13 residues. Germline CDR1 reads ENHRY; CDR2 reads SYGVKD. CDR3 amino acids: CAITGGGSYEQYF. DNA of the CDR3: TGTGCCATCACGGGAGGGGGATCCTACGAGCAGTACTTC.